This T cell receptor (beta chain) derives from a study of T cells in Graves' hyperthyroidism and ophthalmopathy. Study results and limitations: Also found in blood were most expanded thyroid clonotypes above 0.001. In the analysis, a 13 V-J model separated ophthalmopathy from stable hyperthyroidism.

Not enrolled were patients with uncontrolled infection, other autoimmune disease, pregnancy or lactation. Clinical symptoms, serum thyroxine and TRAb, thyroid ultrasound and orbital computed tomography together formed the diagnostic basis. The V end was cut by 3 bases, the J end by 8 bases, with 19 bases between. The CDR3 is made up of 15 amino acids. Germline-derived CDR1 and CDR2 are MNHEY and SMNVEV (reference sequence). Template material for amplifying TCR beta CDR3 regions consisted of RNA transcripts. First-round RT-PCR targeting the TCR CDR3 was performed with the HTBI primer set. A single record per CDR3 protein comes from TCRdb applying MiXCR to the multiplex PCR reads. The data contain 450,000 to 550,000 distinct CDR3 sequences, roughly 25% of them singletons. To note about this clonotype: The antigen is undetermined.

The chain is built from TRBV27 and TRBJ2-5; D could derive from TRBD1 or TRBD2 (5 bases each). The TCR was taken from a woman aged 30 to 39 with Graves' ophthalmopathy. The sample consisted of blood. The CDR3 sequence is CASSLTHPPGGTQYF. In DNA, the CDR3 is TGTGCCAGCAGTTTGACTCACCCACCTGGGGGAACCCAGTACTTC.